The clone carrying this T cell receptor (beta chain) showed up just a few times. The data stem from a study of blood T cell repertoires in COVID-19. Study details: Samples of COVID-19 (acute and convalescent) were obtained from the United States, Italy and Spain.

CDR1 LNHDA and CDR2 SQIVND come from the germline V gene (reference sequence). The CDR3 consists of 17 residues. The V segment lost 4 bases and the J segment 4 bases; nucleotides outside the gene matches: 12. Profiling relied on immunoSEQ multiplex PCR, and the TCRdb table lists in-frame clones only, not all of them. The sample contains about 290,000 clones, 85% of which appear only once. The source material was peripheral blood. The rearrangement links TRBV19 to TRBJ1-2; the match to TRBD1 covers 10 bases. This TCR derives from a woman aged 45-60 years with active or convalescent COVID-19. The CDR3 DNA is TGTGCCAGTAGTAATCCTGGGACAGGGGACTTTGGCTATGGCTACACCTTC. This gives the protein CASSNPGTGDFGYGYTF.